This T cell receptor (beta chain) was sequenced during a study of cytomegalovirus exposure and HLA in healthy donors. This CDR3 is built from 17 residues. V was trimmed by 0 bases and J by 6 bases, leaving 18 bases between them. In germline, CDR1 is MGHRA, CDR2 YSYEKL. 13 Jbeta primers and 60 Vbeta primers were used for the PCR. Method: immunoSEQ multiplex PCR; TCRdb's copy keeps in-frame clones and lacks some. The sample has fewer than 200,000 clones, roughly four fifths seen once. This chain joins TRBV4-1 and TRBJ2-1; no firm D call. The sequencing input was PBMCs. This TCR derives from a woman in her late teens or twenties in good health and CMV-seronegative. In DNA, the CDR3 is TGCGCCAGCAGCCAAGATACGCTTGGCTCAATTCTCAATGAGCAGTTCTTC. Amino acids: CASSQDTLGSILNEQFF.